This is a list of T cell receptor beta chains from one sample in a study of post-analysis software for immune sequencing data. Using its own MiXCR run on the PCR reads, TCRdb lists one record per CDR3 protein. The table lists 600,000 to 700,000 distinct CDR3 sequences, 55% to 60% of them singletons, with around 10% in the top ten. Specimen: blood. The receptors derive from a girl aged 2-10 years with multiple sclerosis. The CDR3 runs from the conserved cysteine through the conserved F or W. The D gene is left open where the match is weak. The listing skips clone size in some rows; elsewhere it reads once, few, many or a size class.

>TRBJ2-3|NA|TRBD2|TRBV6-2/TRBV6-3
TGTGCCAGCAGTTACATGACTAGCGGGGGCACAGATACGCAGTATTTT
CASSYMTSGGTDTQYF
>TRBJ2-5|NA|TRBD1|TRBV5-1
TGCGCCAGCAGCTTAAAGACTGGACAGGGAAGAGAGCAGTACTTC
CASSLKTGQGREQYF
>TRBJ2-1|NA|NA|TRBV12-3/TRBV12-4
TGTGCCAGCAGCGTAGGACCCGGGACAATTTACAATGAGCAGTTCTTC
CASSVGPGTIYNEQFF
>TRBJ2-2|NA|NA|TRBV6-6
TGTGCCAGCAGTTATCTCCAGATCGCGAACACCGGGGAGCTGTTTTTT
CASSYLQIANTGELFF
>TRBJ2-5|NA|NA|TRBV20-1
TGCAGTGCTAGCCTTACAGGGAATCAAGAGACCCAGTACTTC
CSASLTGNQETQYF
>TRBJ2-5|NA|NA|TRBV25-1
TGTGCCAGCAGTGAACTTACCGCAATCGAGACCCAGTACTTC
CASSELTAIETQYF
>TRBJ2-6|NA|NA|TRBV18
TGTGCCAGCTCACCACTTCCCATCTCTGGGGCCAACGTCCTGACTTTC
CASSPLPISGANVLTF
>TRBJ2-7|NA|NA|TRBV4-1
TGCGCCAGCAGCCAAGTTTCCGACAGCTACGAGCAGTACTTC
CASSQVSDSYEQYF
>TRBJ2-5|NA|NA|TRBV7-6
TGTGCCAGCAGCTTAGCGCTGAGGGACCGTGAGACCCAGTACTTC
CASSLALRDRETQYF
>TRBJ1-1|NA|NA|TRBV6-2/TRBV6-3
TGTGCCAGCAGTCACGCCCTTACAAGAGAAGCTTTCTTT
CASSHALTREAFF
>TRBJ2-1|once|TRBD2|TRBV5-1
TGCGCCAGCAGCCCAGGGAGTAGCGGGGACCTCTACAATGAGCAGTTCTTC
CASSPGSSGDLYNEQFF
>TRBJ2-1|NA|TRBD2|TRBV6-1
TGTGCCAGCAGTGAATATATAGCGGGGGCTTACAATGAGCAGTTCTTC
CASSEYIAGAYNEQFF
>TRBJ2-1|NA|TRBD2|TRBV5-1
TGCGCCAGCAGACTACTAGCGGGGGGGCCCAATGAGCAGTTCTTC
CASRLLAGGPNEQFF
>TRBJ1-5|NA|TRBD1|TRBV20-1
TGCAGTGCCGGACAGGGGGCGGGCAGCAATCAGCCCCAGCATTTT
CSAGQGAGSNQPQHF
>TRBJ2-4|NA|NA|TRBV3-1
TGTGCCAGCAGCCAAGATCTGACGGATCTAGCCAAAAACATTCAGTACTTC
CASSQDLTDLAKNIQYF
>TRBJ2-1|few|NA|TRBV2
TGTGCCAGCAGGGAGGCCAGGAGGGAGCAGTTCTTC
CASREARREQFF
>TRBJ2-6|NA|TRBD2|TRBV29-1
TGCAGCGTTGAAGCCCGGACTAGTTTAACCTCTGGGGCCAACGTCCTGACTTTC
CSVEARTSLTSGANVLTF
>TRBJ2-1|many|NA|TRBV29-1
TGCAGCGTTGCCTACAATGAGCAGTTCTTC
CSVAYNEQFF
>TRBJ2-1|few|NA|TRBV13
TGTGCCAGCAGCTTACCCCCAGCGGGGACAGGCTACAATGAGCAGTTCTTC
CASSLPPAGTGYNEQFF
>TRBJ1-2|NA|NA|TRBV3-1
TGTGCCAGCAGCCTACCGGGACATAGTTTCGATGGCTACACCTTC
CASSLPGHSFDGYTF
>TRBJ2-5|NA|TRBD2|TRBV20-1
TGCAGTGCTAGCGAAAAGACTAGCCCCGGGGAGACCCAGTACTTC
CSASEKTSPGETQYF
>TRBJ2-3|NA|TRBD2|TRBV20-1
TGCAGTGCTAGAGAGGGCTCTAGCGGGAGGGGAGATACGCAGTATTTT
CSAREGSSGRGDTQYF
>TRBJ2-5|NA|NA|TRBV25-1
TGTGCCAGCAGTGAAAGCCGATGGCGGACTCAAGAGACCCAGTACTTC
CASSESRWRTQETQYF
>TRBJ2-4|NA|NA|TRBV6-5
TGTGCCAGCCGGGGCAGGGTTAAAAACATTCAGTACTTC
CASRGRVKNIQYF